The TCR beta chain under discussion was sequenced for a study of neurological immune-mediated disorders. Study information: In a group of around 35 multiple sclerosis patients, roughly 30 had the relapsing-remitting type and 3 had the secondary progressive type. Study-wide results and limits: No CDR3 amino acid sequences were shared by expanded clones across subjects, suggesting private repertoires in all groups.

A 10-nucleotide random UMI tagged transcripts in template-switch 5'RACE cDNA synthesis. TCRdb called the 5' RACE reads again in MiXCR, with one record for every CDR3 protein. The sample records tens of thousands of distinct CDR3 sequences, approximately 4% being singletons. A note on this clonotype: What it binds is unknown.

The CDR3 consists of 13 residues. Germline V gives CDR1 SGHRS, CDR2 YFSETQ. V was cut by 2 bases and J by 2 bases, with 7 bases left in between. The sequencing input was PBMCs. This TCR was sampled from a woman aged 45 to 65 with multiple sclerosis. The rearrangement uses TRBV5-1 and TRBJ2-5; D gene unclear. The CDR3: CASSFPEQETQYF. The CDR3, as DNA: TGCGCCAGCAGCTTTCCGGAGCAAGAGACCCAGTACTTC.